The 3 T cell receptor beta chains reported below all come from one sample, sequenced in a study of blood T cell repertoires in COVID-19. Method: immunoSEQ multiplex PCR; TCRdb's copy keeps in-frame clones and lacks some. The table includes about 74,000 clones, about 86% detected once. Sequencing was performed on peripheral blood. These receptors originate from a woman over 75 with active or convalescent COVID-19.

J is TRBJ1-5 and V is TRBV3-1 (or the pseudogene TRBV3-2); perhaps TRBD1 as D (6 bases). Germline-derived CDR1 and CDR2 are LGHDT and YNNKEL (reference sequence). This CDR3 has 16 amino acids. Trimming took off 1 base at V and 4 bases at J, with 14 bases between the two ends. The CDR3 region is CASSQVEGVSNQPQHF. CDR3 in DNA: TGTGCCAGCAGCCAAGTTGAGGGGGTCAGTAATCAGCCCCAGCATTTT.

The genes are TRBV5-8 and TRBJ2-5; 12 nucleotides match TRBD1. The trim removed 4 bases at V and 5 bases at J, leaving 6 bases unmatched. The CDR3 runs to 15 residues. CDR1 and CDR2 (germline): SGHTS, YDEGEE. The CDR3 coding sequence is TGTGCCAGCAGCCCCGGGACAGGGGGCCAGGAGACCCAGTACTTC. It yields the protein CASSPGTGGQETQYF.

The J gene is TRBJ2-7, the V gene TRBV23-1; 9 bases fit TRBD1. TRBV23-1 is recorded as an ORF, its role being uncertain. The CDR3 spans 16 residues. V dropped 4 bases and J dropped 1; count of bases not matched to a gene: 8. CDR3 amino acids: CASSLSRDRVSYEQYF. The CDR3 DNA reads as TGCGCCAGCAGTCTTTCCCGGGACAGGGTGTCCTACGAGCAGTACTTC.